Listed here are 26 T cell receptor beta chains from one sample, sequenced in a study of T-cell memory formation after mild COVID-19. TCRdb redid the calling of the 5' RACE reads with MiXCR, one entry per CDR3 protein. The table lists 350,000 or so distinct CDR3 sequences, approximately 12% of them singletons. The sample consisted of PBMCs or a T cell subset sorted from them (not recorded which). These receptors all come from a man between 18 and 35 years old who had mild COVID-19 (a few samples of this study predate the infection). Cell type and time point are not known.

This clonotype was found many times. J is TRBJ1-5 and V is TRBV7-2; TRBD1 aligns across 7 bases. J gave up 0 bases and V 5 bases, and 7 bases lay outside the gene matches. There are 16 residues in the CDR3. CDR1 and CDR2 from the germline V gene are SGHTA and FQGNSA. CDR3 residues: CASSPGTAYSNQPQHF. The CDR3 nucleotides are TGTGCCAGCAGCCCAGGGACAGCGTATAGCAATCAGCCCCAGCATTTT.

The V gene is TRBV12-3 or TRBV12-4, the J gene TRBJ2-3, with 7 bases matching TRBD1. The CDR3 is made up of 14 amino acids. The V segment lost 10 bases and the J segment 0 bases; nucleotides outside the gene matches: 7. The CDR3 region has the DNA TGTGCCATGTCGACAGGGCTTAGCACAGATACGCAGTATTTT. It is translated as CAMSTGLSTDTQYF.

In its sample, this clonotype was seen a few times. The gene calls are TRBV11-2 and TRBJ2-1, with no clear D. CDR3 length: 14 residues. V was cut by 0 bases and J by 12 bases, with 15 bases left in between. In germline, CDR1 is SGHAT, CDR2 FQNNGV. The CDR3 coding sequence is TGTGCCAGCAGCTTAGAGGGCGGACCCCACGGGCAGTTCTTC. Its protein is CASSLEGGPHGQFF.

In this sample, this clonotype turned up a few times. This chain connects TRBV7-2 to TRBJ1-3; no reliable D call. This CDR3 comprises 14 residues. Trimming took 3 bases from V and 0 from J, leaving 6 bases between them. The germline V gene encodes CDR1 SGHTA and CDR2 FQGNSA. The CDR3 sequence is CASSFGSSGNTIYF. In DNA, the CDR3 is TGTGCCAGCAGCTTCGGGAGCTCTGGAAACACCATATATTTT.

This clonotype was found many times. This sequence joins TRBV5-1 and TRBJ2-7; weak D call: TRBD2 (6 bases). With 4 bases removed from V and 6 bases from J, the gap between germline ends came to 29 bases. The germline V gene encodes CDR1 SGHRS and CDR2 YFSETQ. The CDR3 has 18 amino acids. The DNA for the CDR3 is TGCGCCAGCAGCCCGGTCTTACGTTCGGGGAGGTTTGCTTCCGAGCAGTACTTC. Translation: CASSPVLRSGRFASEQYF.

This chain links TRBV20-1 with TRBJ2-4, with TRBD2 matching 8 bases. In germline, CDR1 is DFQATT, CDR2 SNEGSKA (reference sequence). The CDR3 is 14 residues long. Trimming cost V 5 bases and J 7 bases; bases outside gene matches: 10. The CDR3 DNA sequence: TGCAGTGCTTCCATAGCGGGGCGGGGGAACATTCAGTACTTC. Its translation: CSASIAGRGNIQYF.

This chain uses TRBV27 with TRBJ1-5; TRBD1 aligns across 8 bases. The V gene's germline CDR1 is MNHEY and CDR2 SMNVEV (reference sequence). The CDR3 extends over 15 amino acids. The V segment lost 6 bases and the J segment 3 bases; nucleotides outside the gene matches: 7. CDR3 protein: CASRGGQVSNQPQHF. The CDR3 DNA reads TGTGCCAGCAGGGGGGGACAGGTCTCCAATCAGCCCCAGCATTTT.

Ten or more counts support this clonotype. The chain links TRBV12-3 or TRBV12-4 to TRBJ2-1; D unclear. Trimming stripped 3 bases from V and 5 bases from J, with 11 bases between. The CDR3 consists of 14 residues. CDR3 sequence: CASSFLPDNNEQFF. The DNA of the CDR3 is TGTGCCAGCAGTTTCCTTCCCGACAACAATGAGCAGTTCTTC.

The chain is built from TRBV9 and TRBJ2-1; D may correspond to TRBD1 or TRBD2 (5 bases each). Trimming cost V 0 bases and J 7 bases, with 11 bases left between them. The CDR3 covers 14 residues. CDR1 is SGDLS, CDR2 YYNGEE, per germline. Here the CDR3 reads CASSVGGKGNEQFF. CDR3 in DNA: TGTGCCAGCAGCGTAGGAGGGAAGGGGAATGAGCAGTTCTTC.

The rearrangement uses TRBV19 and TRBJ1-2; 7 positions agree with TRBD1. The CDR3 sequence is 13 residues long. From germline, CDR1 is LNHDA and CDR2 SQIVND (reference sequence). After removal of 6 bases from V and 8 bases from J, the junction contained 9 bases not matched to a gene. The CDR3 DNA reads TGTGCCAGTAGCGGTAGGGGGCCGCCCGGCTACACCTTC. Translated: CASSGRGPPGYTF.

CDR3 in amino acids: CASSSWGPGQGNYGYTF. As DNA, the CDR3 is TGTGCCAGCAGCTCGTGGGGCCCGGGACAGGGGAACTATGGCTACACCTTC. V is TRBV7-9 and J is TRBJ1-2; 10 bases align to TRBD1. V was pared by 4 bases and J by 2 bases, with 10 bases of the junction left unmatched. This CDR3 is 17 amino acids long. Germline CDR1 is SEHNR and CDR2 is FQNEAQ (reference sequence).

This chain uses TRBV18 with TRBJ1-1; D might be TRBD1 (6 bases). This CDR3 spans 15 amino acids. Germline loops: CDR1 KGHSH, CDR2 LQKENI. The ends were cut back, 1 base at V and 1 base at J, with 10 bases in the middle. The DNA for the CDR3 is TGTGCCAGCTCACCACTTCCGGGGGCGAACACTGAAGCTTTCTTT. Its protein product is CASSPLPGANTEAFF.

Ten or more counts support this clonotype. The CDR3 DNA sequence: TGCAGCGTTGGACAAACCTACAATGAGCAGTTCTTC. It codes for CSVGQTYNEQFF. The chain is built from TRBV29-1 and TRBJ2-1; D remains ambiguous. Germline-derived CDR1 and CDR2 are SQVTM and ANQGSEA. This CDR3 spans 12 amino acids. The V end was cut by 4 bases, the J end by 2 bases, with 6 bases between.

This clonotype was found a few times. The V call is TRBV6-1, the J call TRBJ2-3; D call uncertain. The V end lost 7 bases, the J end lost 0 bases, and 11 bases lay between the germline ends. This CDR3 has 14 amino acids. Germline loops: CDR1 MNHNS, CDR2 SASEGT. As DNA, the CDR3 is TGTGCCAGCATTCCAGCCCCTAGCACAGATACGCAGTATTTT. Translating gives CASIPAPSTDTQYF.

This clonotype has only a few counts. The genes are TRBV6-5 and TRBJ2-1; 8 nucleotides agree with TRBD1. V lost 2 bases to trimming and J lost 7 bases; unmatched junction nucleotides: 10. Germline assignment: CDR1 MNHEY and CDR2 SVGAGI. There are 16 residues in the CDR3. The CDR3 DNA reads TGTGCCAGCAGTTACATGTTCAGGGGGCGCGGGAATGAGCAGTTCTTC. This gives the protein CASSYMFRGRGNEQFF.

In DNA, the CDR3 is TGCAGTGCTATCCCCGGGGGGGGCTCCTACGAGCAGTACTTC. Residues: CSAIPGGGSYEQYF. The rearrangement joins TRBV20-1 to TRBJ2-7; 8 bases match TRBD2. The CDR3 totals 14 residues. Looked up from germline, CDR1 is DFQATT and CDR2 is SNEGSKA (reference sequence). V shed 4 bases and J 0 bases; nucleotides not matched to a gene: 5.

The rearrangement uses TRBV29-1 and TRBJ2-1; either TRBD1 or TRBD2 may supply D (6 bases each). Germline assignment: CDR1 SQVTM and CDR2 ANQGSEA. The CDR3 extends over 14 amino acids. V was clipped by 5 bases and J by 10 bases, with 21 bases between them. CDR3 DNA sequence: TGCAGCGTTCTTAGGGGGGCAATCGCAAACGAGCAGTTCTTC. Its translation: CSVLRGAIANEQFF.

In its sample, this clonotype was seen a few times. This chain uses TRBV19 with TRBJ1-5; D gene ambiguous. V was clipped by 2 bases and J by 7 bases, with 9 bases between them. Germline CDR1 is LNHDA and CDR2 is SQIVND (reference sequence). This CDR3 is built from 13 residues. The CDR3 here is CASSIIQNQPQHF. The CDR3 nucleotides are TGTGCCAGTAGTATAATACAGAACCAGCCCCAGCATTTT.

This clonotype was seen at least ten times. V gene TRBV29-1 combines with J gene TRBJ2-2; no clear D. V was trimmed by 3 bases and J by 4 bases, leaving 9 bases between them. CDR1 is SQVTM and CDR2 is ANQGSEA in the germline V gene. CDR3 size: 13 residues. The CDR3 DNA is TGCAGCGTTGACGGCCTAGGCACCGGGGAGCTGTTTTTT. Amino acids: CSVDGLGTGELFF.

This clonotype was counted between two and nine times. The V and J genes are TRBV18 and TRBJ1-3, with unresolved D. Germline V gene lookup returns CDR1 KGHSH and CDR2 LQKENI. There are 14 residues in the CDR3. V dropped 4 bases and J dropped 1 base, with 8 bases sitting between them. CDR3 in DNA: TGTGCCAGCTCACGCCCGGGTTCTGGAAACACCATATATTTT. Translating gives CASSRPGSGNTIYF.

The CDR3 loop is CASGPGTTGPFQETQYF. CDR3 coding DNA: TGTGCTAGTGGCCCCGGGACTACCGGGCCCTTCCAAGAGACCCAGTACTTC. The V and J genes are TRBV12-5 and TRBJ2-5, with TRBD2 identical over 7 bases. V gave up 6 bases and J gave up 1 base; unmatched junction bases: 14. The CDR3 is 17 residues long. CDR1 is LGHNT and CDR2 is FRNRAP in the germline V gene. Drawing the rest from reference TRBV12-5 and TRBJ2-5, the complete variable domain is DARVTQTPRHKVTEMGQEVTMRCQPILGHNTVFWYRQTMMQGLELLAYFRNRAPLDDSGMPKDRFSAEMPDATLATLKIQPSEPRDSAVYFCASGPGTTGPFQETQYFGPGTRLLVL.

This clonotype was observed at least ten times. This sequence joins TRBV5-1 and TRBJ2-7; D may correspond to TRBD1 or TRBD2 (5 bases each). V shed 4 bases and J shed 0 bases, with 11 bases lying between them. This CDR3 spans 14 amino acids. Looked up from germline, CDR1 is SGHRS and CDR2 is YFSETQ. The CDR3 region is CASSLSGSSYEQYV. CDR3 nucleotide sequence: TGCGCCAGCAGCCTATCAGGGAGCTCCTACGAGCAGTACGTC.

This clonotype was counted only a few times. The chain carries TRBV5-4 and TRBJ2-5; 8 positions agree with TRBD2. J gave up 3 bases and V 3 bases, and 7 bases lay outside the gene matches. Germline V gene lookup returns CDR1 SGHNT and CDR2 YYREEE (reference sequence). CDR3 size: 15 residues. CDR3 residues: CASSSPLRGEETQYF. The CDR3 nucleotides read TGTGCCAGCAGCTCCCCTCTGCGGGGGGAAGAGACCCAGTACTTC. Looking up the rest from reference TRBV5-4 and TRBJ2-5 gives the full variable domain: ETGVTQSPTHLIKTRGQQVTLRCSSQSGHNTVSWYQQALGQGPQFIFQYYREEENGRGNFPPRFSGLQFPNYSSELNVNALELDDSALYLCASSSPLRGEETQYFGPGTRLLVL.

The chain recombines TRBV5-1 with TRBJ1-4; 7 bases map to TRBD1. Germline CDR1 reads SGHRS; CDR2 reads YFSETQ. Trimming cost V 4 bases and J 7 bases; bases outside gene matches: 7. The CDR3 spans 14 residues. The CDR3 DNA follows: TGCGCCAGCAGCGAGGGACAGCCTCTTGAAAAACTGTTTTTT. Translation: CASSEGQPLEKLFF. The full variable domain, in which reference TRBV5-1 and TRBJ1-4 provide the parts outside the CDR3, is KAGVTQTPRYLIKTRGQQVTLSCSPISGHRSVSWYQQTPGQGLQFLFEYFSETQRNKGNFPGRFSGRQFSNSRSEMNVSTLELGDSALYLCASSEGQPLEKLFFGSGTQLSVL.

This clonotype was detected ten times or more. The chain uses TRBV7-9 and TRBJ1-1; no definite D call. The germline V gene has CDR1 SEHNR and CDR2 FQNEAQ (reference sequence). The length of the CDR3 is 12 residues. V lost 4 bases, J lost 1 base, and 4 bases lay in between. The CDR3 loop reads CASSSTNTEAFF. For the CDR3, the DNA is TGTGCCAGCAGCTCAACGAACACTGAAGCTTTCTTT. The entire variable domain, with the rest obtained from reference TRBV7-9 and TRBJ1-1, is as follows: DTGVSQNPRHKITKRGQNVTFRCDPISEHNRLYWYRQTLGQGPEFLTYFQNEAQLEKSRLLSDRFSAERPKGSFSTLEIQRTEQGDSAMYLCASSSTNTEAFFGQGTRLTVV.

This clonotype was counted a few times. The V gene is TRBV18, the J gene TRBJ1-5, with D hard to call. V lost 6 bases, J lost 5 bases, and 11 bases lay in between. This CDR3 is built from 13 residues. Germline-derived CDR1 and CDR2 are KGHSH and LQKENI. For the CDR3, the DNA is TGTGCCAGCTCCCCGGGGAGGGATCAGCCCCAGCATTTT. Its translation: CASSPGRDQPQHF.